This T cell receptor beta chain was recorded in a study of T cell repertoires in cytomegalovirus infection. In the study overall: Evidence of both CMV infection and a matching HLA type came from public TCR beta signatures.

Germline V gene sequence: CDR1 SGHVT, CDR2 SQSDAQ. The CDR3 length is 15 residues. Regarding the study as a whole: HLA-C-restricted CMV-specific TCR beta clonotypes prevailed in the ex vivo response.

Worth noting for this clonotype: The antigen is undetermined. This may arise from a read error, as a much more abundant clone is one base away.

TCRdb re-called the reads through MiXCR, storing one row per CDR3 protein. This sample carries about 900,000 distinct CDR3 sequences, roughly 31% of them seen once, and the ten largest clones take more than 12%. Sequencing was performed on cultured CD8+ T cells from PBMCs, taken from culture after CMV antigen stimulation. The sequence was collected from a human donor in good health (CMV status not recorded). Some clones in this sample may be carry-over from other donors' samples. V gene TRBV7-4 combines with J gene TRBJ2-7; TRBD1 aligns across 10 bases. The CDR3 region is CVSRQDRGISYEQYF. The CDR3, as DNA: TGTGTCAGCAGGCAGGACAGGGGGATCTCCTACGAGCAGTACTTC. The variable domain in full, with the rest retrieved from reference TRBV7-4 and TRBJ2-7, is GAGVSQSPRYKVAKRGRDVALRCDSISGHVTLYWYRQTLGQGSEVLTYSQSDAQRDKSGRPSGRFSAERPERSVSTLKIQRTEQGDSAVYLCVSRQDRGISYEQYFGPGTRLTVT.